This TCR beta chain was found in a study of T cells in Graves' hyperthyroidism and ophthalmopathy. Exclusion criteria comprised uncontrolled infection, other autoimmune disease, pregnancy or lactation. The CDR3 regions of TCR beta were amplified from RNA transcripts. The TCR CDR3 first-round RT-PCR relied on the HTBI primer set. TCRdb re-derived calls from the multiplex PCR reads in MiXCR, one entry per CDR3 protein. The table has about 360,000 distinct CDR3 sequences, 20% to 25% seen once. J gave up 3 bases and V 3 bases, and 8 bases lay outside the gene matches. CDR3 length: 16 residues. The receptor was derived from a man over 45 with Graves' hyperthyroidism. Source material: blood. V and J are TRBV12-3 or TRBV12-4 and TRBJ2-7; TRBD2 agrees at 10 bases. This chain's CDR3 is CASSFNGLAVLYEQYF. The CDR3 coding sequence is TGTGCCAGCAGTTTCAATGGACTAGCGGTGCTCTACGAGCAGTACTTC.